This TCR beta chain was sequenced for a study of a mutant IDH1 vaccine in newly diagnosed glioma. Whole-study context: Patients were given eight vaccinations, scheduled in weeks 1, 3, 5, 7, 11, 15, 19 and 23. Patients arrived already treated with radiotherapy, temozolomide, or both, most having had both.

This clone was picked up one time. Its antigen remains unknown. CDR3 length: 13 residues. V was cut by 7 bases and J by 0 bases, with 9 bases left in between. Germline V gene data show CDR1 as MNHEY and CDR2 as SVGAGI. Using immunoSEQ multiplex PCR, the repertoire was profiled, and TCRdb retains in-frame clones only, with some absent. The sample carries about 20,000 clones, 82% recorded once. Documented time point: week 23, last vaccination. Doses of 300 ug of mutant IDH1 20-mer peptide were given with topical imiquimod. General study results and limits: Apparently, pseudoprogression bore no relation to changes among the top peripheral T cell clonotypes. Vaccination induced immune responses in approximately 94% of patients.

V is TRBV6-5 and J is TRBJ1-1; no reliable D call. This clonotype was sampled from a man under 40 with glioma. This specimen consisted of PBMCs, obtained from a glioma patient whose treatment included an IDH1 peptide vaccine. The CDR3 region is CASTSSLNTEAFF. The DNA of the CDR3 is TGTGCCAGCACCTCCTCGCTGAACACTGAAGCTTTCTTT.